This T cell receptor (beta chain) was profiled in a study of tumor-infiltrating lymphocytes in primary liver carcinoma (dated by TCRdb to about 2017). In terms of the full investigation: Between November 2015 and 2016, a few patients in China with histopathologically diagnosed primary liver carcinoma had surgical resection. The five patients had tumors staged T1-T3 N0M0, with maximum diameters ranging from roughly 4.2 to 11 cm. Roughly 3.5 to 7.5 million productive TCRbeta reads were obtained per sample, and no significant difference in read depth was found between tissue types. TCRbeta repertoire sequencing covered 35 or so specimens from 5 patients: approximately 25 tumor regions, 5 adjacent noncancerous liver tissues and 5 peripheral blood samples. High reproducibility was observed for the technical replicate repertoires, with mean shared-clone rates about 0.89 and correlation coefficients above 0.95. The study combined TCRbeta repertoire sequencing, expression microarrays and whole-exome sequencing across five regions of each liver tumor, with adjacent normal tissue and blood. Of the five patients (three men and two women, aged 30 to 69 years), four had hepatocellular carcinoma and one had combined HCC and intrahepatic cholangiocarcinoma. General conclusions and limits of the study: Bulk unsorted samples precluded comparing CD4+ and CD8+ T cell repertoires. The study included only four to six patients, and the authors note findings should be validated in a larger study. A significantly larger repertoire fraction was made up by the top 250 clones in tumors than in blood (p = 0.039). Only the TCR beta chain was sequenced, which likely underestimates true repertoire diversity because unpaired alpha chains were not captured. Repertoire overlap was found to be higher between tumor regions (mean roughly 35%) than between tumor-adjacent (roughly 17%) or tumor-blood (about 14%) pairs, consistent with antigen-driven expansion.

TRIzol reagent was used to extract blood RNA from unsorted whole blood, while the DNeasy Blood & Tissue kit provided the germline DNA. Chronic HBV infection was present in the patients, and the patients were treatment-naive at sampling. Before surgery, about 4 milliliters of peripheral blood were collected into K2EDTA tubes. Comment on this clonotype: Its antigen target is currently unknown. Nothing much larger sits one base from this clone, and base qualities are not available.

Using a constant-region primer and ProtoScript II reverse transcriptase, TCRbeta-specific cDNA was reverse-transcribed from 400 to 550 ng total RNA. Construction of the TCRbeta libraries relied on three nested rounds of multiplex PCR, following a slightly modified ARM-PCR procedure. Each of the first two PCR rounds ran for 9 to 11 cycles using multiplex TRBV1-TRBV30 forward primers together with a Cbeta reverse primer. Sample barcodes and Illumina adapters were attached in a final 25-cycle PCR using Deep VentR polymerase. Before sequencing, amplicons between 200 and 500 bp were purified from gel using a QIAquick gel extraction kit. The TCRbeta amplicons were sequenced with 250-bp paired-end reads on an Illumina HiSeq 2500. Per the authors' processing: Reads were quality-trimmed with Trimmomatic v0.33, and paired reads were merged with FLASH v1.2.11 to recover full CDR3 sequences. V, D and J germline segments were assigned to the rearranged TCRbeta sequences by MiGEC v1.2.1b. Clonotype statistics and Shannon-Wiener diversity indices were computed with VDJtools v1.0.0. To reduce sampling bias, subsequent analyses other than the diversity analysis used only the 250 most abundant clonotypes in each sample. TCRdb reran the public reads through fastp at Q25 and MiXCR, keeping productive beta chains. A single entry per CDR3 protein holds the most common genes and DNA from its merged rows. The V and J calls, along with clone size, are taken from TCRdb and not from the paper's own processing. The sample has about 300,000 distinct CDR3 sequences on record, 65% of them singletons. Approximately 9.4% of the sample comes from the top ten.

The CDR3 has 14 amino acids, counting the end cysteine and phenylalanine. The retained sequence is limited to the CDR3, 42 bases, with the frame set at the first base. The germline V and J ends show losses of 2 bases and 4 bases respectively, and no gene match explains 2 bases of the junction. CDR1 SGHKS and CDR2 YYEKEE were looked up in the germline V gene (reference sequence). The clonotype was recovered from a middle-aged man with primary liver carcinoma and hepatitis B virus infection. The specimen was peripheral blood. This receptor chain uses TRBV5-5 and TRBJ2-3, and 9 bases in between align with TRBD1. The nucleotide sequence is TGTGCCAGCAGCTTTACAGGGGGCGCAGATACGCAGTATTTT. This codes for CASSFTGGADTQYF.